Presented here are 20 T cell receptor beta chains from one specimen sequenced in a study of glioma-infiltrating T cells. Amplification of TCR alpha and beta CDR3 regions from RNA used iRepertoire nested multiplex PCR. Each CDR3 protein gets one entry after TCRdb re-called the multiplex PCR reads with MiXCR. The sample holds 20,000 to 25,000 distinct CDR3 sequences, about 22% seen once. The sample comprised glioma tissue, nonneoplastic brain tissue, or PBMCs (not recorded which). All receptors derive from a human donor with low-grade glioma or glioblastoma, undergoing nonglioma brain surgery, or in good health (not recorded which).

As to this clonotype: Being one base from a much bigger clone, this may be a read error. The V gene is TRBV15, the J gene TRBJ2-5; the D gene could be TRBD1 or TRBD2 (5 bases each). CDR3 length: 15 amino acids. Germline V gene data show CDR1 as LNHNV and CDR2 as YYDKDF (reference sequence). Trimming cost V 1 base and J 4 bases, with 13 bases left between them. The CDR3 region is CATSRVRGAGETQYF. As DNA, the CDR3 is TGTGCCACCAGCAGAGTTAGAGGGGCCGGAGAGACCCAGTACTTC.

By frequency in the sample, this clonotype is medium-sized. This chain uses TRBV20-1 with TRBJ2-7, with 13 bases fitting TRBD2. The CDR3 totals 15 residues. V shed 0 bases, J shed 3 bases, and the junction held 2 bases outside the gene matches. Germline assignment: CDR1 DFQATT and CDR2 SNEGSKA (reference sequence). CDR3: CSAREGLAGNYEQYF. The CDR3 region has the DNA TGCAGTGCTAGAGAGGGACTAGCGGGGAACTACGAGCAGTACTTC.

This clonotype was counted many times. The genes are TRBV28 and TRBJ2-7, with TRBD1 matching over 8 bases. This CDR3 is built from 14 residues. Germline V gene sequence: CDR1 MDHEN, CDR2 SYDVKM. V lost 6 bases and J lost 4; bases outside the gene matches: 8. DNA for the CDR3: TGTGCCAGCAGCACGACAGGGGATCTTTACGAGCAGTACTTC. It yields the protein CASSTTGDLYEQYF. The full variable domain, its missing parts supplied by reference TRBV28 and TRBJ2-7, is DVKVTQSSRYLVKRTGEKVFLECVQDMDHENMFWYRQDPGLGLRLIYFSYDVKMKEKGDIPEGYSVSREKKERFSLILESASTNQTSMYLCASSTTGDLYEQYFGPGTRLTVT.

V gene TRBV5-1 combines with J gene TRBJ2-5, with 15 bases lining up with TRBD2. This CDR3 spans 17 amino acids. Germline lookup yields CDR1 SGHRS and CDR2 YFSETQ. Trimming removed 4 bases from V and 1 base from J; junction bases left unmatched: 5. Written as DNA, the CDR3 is TGCGCCAGCAGCCCGGGACTAGCGGGGGGCCGCCAAGAGACCCAGTACTTC. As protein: CASSPGLAGGRQETQYF. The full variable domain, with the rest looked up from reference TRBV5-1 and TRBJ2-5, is KAGVTQTPRYLIKTRGQQVTLSCSPISGHRSVSWYQQTPGQGLQFLFEYFSETQRNKGNFPGRFSGRQFSNSRSEMNVSTLELGDSALYLCASSPGLAGGRQETQYFGPGTRLLVL.

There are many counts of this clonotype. The CDR3 coding sequence is TGCAGTGCTAGTCAGGGTAGGAATAATTCACCCCTCCACTTT. Its translation is CSASQGRNNSPLHF. The chain has TRBV20-1 and TRBJ1-6; a weak D match, TRBD1 (5 bases). Germline CDR1 is DFQATT and CDR2 is SNEGSKA (reference sequence). Between the trimmed V and J ends, which lost 3 bases and 5 bases, there was a span of 11 bases. The CDR3 extends over 14 amino acids.

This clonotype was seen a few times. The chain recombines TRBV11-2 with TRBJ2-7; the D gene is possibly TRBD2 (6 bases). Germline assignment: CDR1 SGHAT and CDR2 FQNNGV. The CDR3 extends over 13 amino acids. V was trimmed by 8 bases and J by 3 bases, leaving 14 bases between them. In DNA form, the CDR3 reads TGTGCCAGCTCGGGCGGGGCTAACTACGAGCAGTACTTC. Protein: CASSGGANYEQYF.

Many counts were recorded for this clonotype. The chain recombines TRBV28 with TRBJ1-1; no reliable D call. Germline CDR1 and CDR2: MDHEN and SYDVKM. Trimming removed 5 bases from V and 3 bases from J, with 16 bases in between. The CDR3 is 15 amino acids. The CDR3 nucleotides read TGTGCCAGCAGTGCCCCGTGGGGTTCTGACACTGAAGCTTTCTTT. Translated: CASSAPWGSDTEAFF.

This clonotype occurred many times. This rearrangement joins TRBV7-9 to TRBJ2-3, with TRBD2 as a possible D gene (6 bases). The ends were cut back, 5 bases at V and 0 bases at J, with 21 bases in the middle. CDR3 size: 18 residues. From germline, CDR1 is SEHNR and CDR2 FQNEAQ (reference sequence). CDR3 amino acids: CASSLDPPGTPSTDTQYF. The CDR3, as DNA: TGTGCCAGCAGCCTTGACCCACCTGGGACTCCCAGCACAGATACGCAGTATTTT.

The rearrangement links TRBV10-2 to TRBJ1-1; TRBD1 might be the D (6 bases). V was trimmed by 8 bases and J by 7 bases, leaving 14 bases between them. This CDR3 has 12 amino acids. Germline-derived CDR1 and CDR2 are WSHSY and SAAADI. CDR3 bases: TGCGCCAGCGGACAAAAGGGGGGTGAAGCTTTCTTT. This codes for CASGQKGGEAFF.

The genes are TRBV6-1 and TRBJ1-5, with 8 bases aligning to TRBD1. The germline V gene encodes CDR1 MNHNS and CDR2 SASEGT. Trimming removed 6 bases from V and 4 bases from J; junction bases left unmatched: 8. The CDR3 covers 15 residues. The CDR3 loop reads CASRPGQGGNQPQHF. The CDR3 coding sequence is TGTGCCAGCAGACCCGGACAGGGAGGTAATCAGCCCCAGCATTTT.

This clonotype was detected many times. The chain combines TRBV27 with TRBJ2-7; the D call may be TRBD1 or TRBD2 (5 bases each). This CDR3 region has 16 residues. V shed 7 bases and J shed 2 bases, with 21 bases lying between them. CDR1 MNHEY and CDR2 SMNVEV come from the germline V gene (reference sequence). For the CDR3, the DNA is TGTGCCAGCAACCCCCTTGGAGAGGGGCGGGCCTACGAGCAGTACTTC. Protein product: CASNPLGEGRAYEQYF.

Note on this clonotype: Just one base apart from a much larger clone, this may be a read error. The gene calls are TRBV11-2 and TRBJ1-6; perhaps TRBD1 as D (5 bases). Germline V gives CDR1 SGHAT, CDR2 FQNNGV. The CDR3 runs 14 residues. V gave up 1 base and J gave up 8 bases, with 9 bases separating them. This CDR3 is CASSLGLGHSPLHF. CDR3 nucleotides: TGTGCCAGCAGCTTAGGCCTGGGGCATTCACCCCTCCACTTT.

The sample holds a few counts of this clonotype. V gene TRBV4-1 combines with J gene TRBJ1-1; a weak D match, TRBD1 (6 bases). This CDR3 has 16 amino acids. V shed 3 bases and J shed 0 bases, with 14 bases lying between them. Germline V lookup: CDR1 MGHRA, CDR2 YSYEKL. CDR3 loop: CASSHQPDSLNTEAFF. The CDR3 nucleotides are TGCGCCAGCAGCCACCAACCGGACAGCTTGAACACTGAAGCTTTCTTT.

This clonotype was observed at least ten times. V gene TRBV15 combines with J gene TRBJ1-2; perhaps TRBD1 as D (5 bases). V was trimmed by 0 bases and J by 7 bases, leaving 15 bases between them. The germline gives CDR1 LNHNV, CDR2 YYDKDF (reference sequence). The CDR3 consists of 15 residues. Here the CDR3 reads CATSREEGRAGGYTF. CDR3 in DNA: TGTGCCACCAGCAGAGAAGAGGGCAGGGCGGGTGGCTACACCTTC. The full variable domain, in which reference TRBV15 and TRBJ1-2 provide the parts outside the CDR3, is DAMVIQNPRYQVTQFGKPVTLSCSQTLNHNVMYWYQQKSSQAPKLLFHYYDKDFNNEADTPDNFQSRRPNTSFCFLDIRSPGLGDTAMYLCATSREEGRAGGYTFGSGTRLTVV.

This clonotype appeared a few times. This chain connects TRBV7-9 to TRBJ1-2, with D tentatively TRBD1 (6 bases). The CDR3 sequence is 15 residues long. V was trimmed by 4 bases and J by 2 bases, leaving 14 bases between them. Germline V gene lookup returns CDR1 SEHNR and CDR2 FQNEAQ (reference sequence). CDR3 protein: CASSSPRGWNYGYTF. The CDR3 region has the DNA TGTGCCAGCAGCTCTCCCAGGGGCTGGAACTATGGCTACACCTTC.

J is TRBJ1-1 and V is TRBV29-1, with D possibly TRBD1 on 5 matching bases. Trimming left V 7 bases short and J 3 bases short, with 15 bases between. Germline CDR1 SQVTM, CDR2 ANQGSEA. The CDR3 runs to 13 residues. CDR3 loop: CSGSFRGDTEAFF. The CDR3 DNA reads TGCAGCGGTTCTTTTCGGGGGGACACTGAAGCTTTCTTT.

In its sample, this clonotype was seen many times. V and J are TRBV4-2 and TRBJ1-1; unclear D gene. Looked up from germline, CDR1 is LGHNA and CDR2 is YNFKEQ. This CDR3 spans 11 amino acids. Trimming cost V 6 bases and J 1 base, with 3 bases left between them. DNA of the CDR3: TGTGCCAGCAGTCAGAACACTGAAGCTTTCTTT. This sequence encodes CASSQNTEAFF.

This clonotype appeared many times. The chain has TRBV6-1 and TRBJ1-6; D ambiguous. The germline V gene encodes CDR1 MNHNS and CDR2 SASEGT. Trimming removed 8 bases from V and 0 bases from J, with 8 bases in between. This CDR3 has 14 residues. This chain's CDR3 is CASRRISYNSPLHF. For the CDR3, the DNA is TGTGCCAGCCGCAGGATCTCCTATAATTCACCCCTCCACTTT.

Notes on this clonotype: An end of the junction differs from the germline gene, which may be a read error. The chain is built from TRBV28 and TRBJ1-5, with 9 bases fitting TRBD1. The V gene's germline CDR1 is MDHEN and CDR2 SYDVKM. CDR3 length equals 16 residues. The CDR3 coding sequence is TGTGACAGCAGTCTGCTATCCGGGACAGGGTTTCAGCCCCAGCATTTT. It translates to CDSSLLSGTGFQPQHF.

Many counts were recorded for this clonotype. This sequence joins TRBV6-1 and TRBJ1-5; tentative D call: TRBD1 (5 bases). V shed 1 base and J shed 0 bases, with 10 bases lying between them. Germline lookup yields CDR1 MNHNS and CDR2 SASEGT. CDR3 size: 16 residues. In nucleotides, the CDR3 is TGTGCCAGCAGTGAAGGATGGGGCGGTAGCAATCAGCCCCAGCATTTT. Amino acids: CASSEGWGGSNQPQHF.